A selection of T cell receptor beta chains follows, all from one sample in a study of graft-versus-host responses after intestinal transplantation. These receptors have no known antigen. The table came from immunoSEQ multiplex PCR; TCRdb's copy has only in-frame clones and leaves some out. The sample has under 150,000 clones; about nine tenths are singletons. Source: unstimulated CD4+ T cells sorted from spleen or lymph node cells, taken before intestinal transplant. These receptor sequences come from a human donor who received an intestinal transplant. CDR3s include the opening cysteine and the closing phenylalanine or tryptophan. D genes are given only for firm matches. Size is stated for part of the rows, as once, few or many counts, or as a class when the clone is expanded.

cdr3_nt cdr3_aa cdr3_length v_call clone_size d_call j_call
TGTGCCAGCAGGGATGACAGGGGGAGGAACACTGAAGCTTTCTTT CASRDDRGRNTEAFF 15 TRBV2 - TRBD1 TRBJ1-1
TGTGCCAGCACGACCGGACAGGCGACCACAGATACGCAGTATTTT CASTTGQATTDTQYF 15 TRBV2 - TRBD1 TRBJ2-3
TGTGCCACCAGCAGAGGCCGGGAGACCCAGTACTTC CATSRGRETQYF 12 TRBV15 - - TRBJ2-5
TGTGCCAGCAGCTTTGTAGGTGGCGGAGGCTACACCTTC CASSFVGGGGYTF 13 TRBV7-2 - - TRBJ1-2
TGTGCCAGCAGTTTAATGGCCGGGTTCGGCACAGATACGCAGTATTTT CASSLMAGFGTDTQYF 16 TRBV27 - - TRBJ2-3
TGTGCCAGCAGCTTAGCGAAGGGAAGGGGCACTGAAGCTTTCTTT CASSLAKGRGTEAFF 15 TRBV7-2 - - TRBJ1-1
TGTGCCAGCAGCCCAGCGATTCTCGCTGAAGCTTTCTTT CASSPAILAEAFF 13 TRBV27 - - TRBJ1-1
TGTGCCAGTAGTGAACTAGCGGGAGGGCAAAACGAGCAGTACTTC CASSELAGGQNEQYF 15 TRBV19 - TRBD2 TRBJ2-7
TGTGCCAGCAGTACCAGGGCCACTGAAGCTTTCTTT CASSTRATEAFF 12 TRBV6-5 - - TRBJ1-1
TGCGCCAGCAGCAATAGGACAGGGCCCACTGAAGCTTTCTTT CASSNRTGPTEAFF 14 TRBV5-1 - TRBD1 TRBJ1-1
TGTGCCAGCAGCTCCGCAGGGTGGGGAAGCACAGATACGCAGTATTTT CASSSAGWGSTDTQYF 16 TRBV7-3 - - TRBJ2-3
TGCGCCAGCAGTGCGGTCGGGAGGATTTATGAGCAGTTCTTC CASSAVGRIYEQFF 14 TRBV10-2 - TRBD2 TRBJ2-1
TGTGCCAGTAGCCAGGGGAACACAGATACGCAGTATTTT CASSQGNTDTQYF 13 TRBV19 - - TRBJ2-3
TGTGCCATCTCCAGACTACAGAACACTGAAGCTTTCTTT CAISRLQNTEAFF 13 TRBV6-1 - - TRBJ1-1
TGCAGCGCCTCCCGGGACAGGGGGCTCCATGGCTACACCTTC CSASRDRGLHGYTF 14 TRBV29-1 - TRBD1 TRBJ1-2
TGTGCCATCGGGCTAGCGGGAGGGACAGATACGCAGTATTTT CAIGLAGGTDTQYF 14 TRBV10-3 - TRBD2 TRBJ2-3
TGCAGCGTTACTCCTCGGGGTGACTATGGCTACACCTTC CSVTPRGDYGYTF 13 TRBV29-1 - - TRBJ1-2
TGTGCCACATCCCTCATGGATGAGCAGTTCTTC CATSLMDEQFF 11 TRBV30 - - TRBJ2-1
TGCGCCAGCAGCTACGGACTAGCGGGGGACACAGATACGCAGTATTTT CASSYGLAGDTDTQYF 16 TRBV5-1 - TRBD2 TRBJ2-3
TGTGCCAGCAGCTTGGGGACATACACCGGGGAGCTGTTTTTT CASSLGTYTGELFF 14 TRBV7-3 few - TRBJ2-2
TGCGCCAGCAGCTCCACGGCCGGGACTAGCGGAACCTACGAGCAGTACTTC CASSSTAGTSGTYEQYF 17 TRBV5-1 - TRBD2 TRBJ2-7
TGTGCCAGCAGGGAGTCAGGGGCCACAGATACGCAGTATTTT CASRESGATDTQYF 14 TRBV2 - - TRBJ2-3
TGTGCCAGCAGCAAAGGGACACTTGGCTATGGCTACACCTTC CASSKGTLGYGYTF 14 TRBV5-4 - - TRBJ1-2
TGTGCCAGCAGCTTAGTCCACCGGTACACCGGGGAGCTGTTTTTT CASSLVHRYTGELFF 15 TRBV7-2 - - TRBJ2-2
TGTGCCAGCAGCTTAGGGGACAGGGGTGATCAGCCCCAGCATTTT CASSLGDRGDQPQHF 15 TRBV7-2 - TRBD1 TRBJ1-5
TGCAGCGGAGGACAGGGGGAAAAACTGTTTTTT CSGGQGEKLFF 11 TRBV29-1 - TRBD1 TRBJ1-4
TGTGCCAGCAGTTTGAGGACTAGCGGCAGTGAGCAGTTCTTC CASSLRTSGSEQFF 14 TRBV27 - TRBD2 TRBJ2-1
TGTGCCAGCAGTGCAGCCCGGGGACAGGGCGGAACTGAAGCTTTCTTT CASSAARGQGGTEAFF 16 TRBV6-1 - TRBD1 TRBJ1-1
TGCGCCAGCAGCCACCGACGACAGGGGAGCGAGCAGTACTTC CASSHRRQGSEQYF 14 TRBV4-3 once TRBD1 TRBJ2-7
TGCGCCAGCAGCTCAGCAGGGGGTACCCAAGAGACCCAGTACTTC CASSSAGGTQETQYF 15 TRBV5-1 - TRBD1 TRBJ2-5
TGTGCCTGGAATGCGGGCCAGTGGGATGAAAAACTGTTTTTT CAWNAGQWDEKLFF 14 TRBV30 - - TRBJ1-4
TGTGCCAGCAGCCCCGGACTAGCGGGGGGGCCCTACGAGCAGTACTTC CASSPGLAGGPYEQYF 16 TRBV4-2 - TRBD2 TRBJ2-7
TGCGCCAGCAGCCAACCGGGACTACGTCAGGAGCAGTACTTC CASSQPGLRQEQYF 14 TRBV4-1 - TRBD2 TRBJ2-7
TGTGCCAGTAGTATGCTAGCGGGTTGGTCCTACAATGAGCAGTTCTTC CASSMLAGWSYNEQFF 16 TRBV19 once TRBD2 TRBJ2-1
TGTGCCAGCCGGAGGGCGGACTCTAGGGGGGAGCTGTTTTTT CASRRADSRGELFF 14 TRBV28 - - TRBJ2-2
TGTGCCTGGAGTCCGGGACTAGAGAGGAATGAGCAGTTCTTC CAWSPGLERNEQFF 14 TRBV30 once TRBD2 TRBJ2-1
TGCGCCAGCAGTGATATTAGCGGTTACAATGAGCAGTTCTTC CASSDISGYNEQFF 14 TRBV10-2 - - TRBJ2-1
TGTGCCAGCAGTTCCCCGGGTAAACGTTCACCCCTCCACTTT CASSSPGKRSPLHF 14 TRBV6-5 - - TRBJ1-6
TGTGCCATCAGTGAGTCGACTCCGGACAGGGGACTTTATGGCTACACCTTC CAISESTPDRGLYGYTF 17 TRBV10-3 - TRBD1 TRBJ1-2
TGCAGCGTTGAGGACAGGGGGAAGGAAAAACTGTTTTTT CSVEDRGKEKLFF 13 TRBV29-1 few TRBD1 TRBJ1-4
TGCAGTGCCACGGCGGGGCCTGAAGCTTTCTTT CSATAGPEAFF 11 TRBV20-1 few - TRBJ1-1
TGTGCCAGCAGCGTAGGGGACAGACCCTCCAATGAGCAGTTCTTC CASSVGDRPSNEQFF 15 TRBV9 - TRBD1 TRBJ2-1
TGTGCCATCAGTGGGGACAGGGAGAGCGAAAAACTGTTTTTT CAISGDRESEKLFF 14 TRBV10-3 few TRBD1 TRBJ1-4